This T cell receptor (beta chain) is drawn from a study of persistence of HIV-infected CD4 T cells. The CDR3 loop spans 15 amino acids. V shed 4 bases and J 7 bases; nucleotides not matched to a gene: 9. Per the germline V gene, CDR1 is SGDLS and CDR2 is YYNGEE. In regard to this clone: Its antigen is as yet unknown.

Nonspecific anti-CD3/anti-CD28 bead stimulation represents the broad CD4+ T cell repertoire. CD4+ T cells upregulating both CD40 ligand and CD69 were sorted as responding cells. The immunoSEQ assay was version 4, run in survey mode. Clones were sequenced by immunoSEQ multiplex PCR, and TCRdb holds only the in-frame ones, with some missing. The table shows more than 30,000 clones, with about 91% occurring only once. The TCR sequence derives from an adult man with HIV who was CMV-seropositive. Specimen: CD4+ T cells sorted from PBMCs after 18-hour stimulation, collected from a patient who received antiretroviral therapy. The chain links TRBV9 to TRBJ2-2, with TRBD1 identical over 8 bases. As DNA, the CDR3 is TGTGCCAGCAGCCCAGACAGGGGCCCACGCGGGGAGCTGTTTTTT. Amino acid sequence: CASSPDRGPRGELFF.